The sample holds many counts of the clone carrying this TCR beta chain. Its specificity is not known. This specimen comes from a study of T cells in Graves' hyperthyroidism and ophthalmopathy. Overall study findings and caveats: Most clonotypes expanded in the thyroid (above 0.001) were also present in blood.

It was RNA transcripts that yielded the amplified TCR beta CDR3 regions. RT-PCR in the first round (using the HTBI primer set) targeted the TCR CDR3. TCRdb re-called the multiplex PCR reads with MiXCR, one entry per CDR3 protein. This sample carries roughly 350,000 distinct CDR3 sequences, 12% to 15% of them seen once, and the ten largest clones take approximately 35%. Per germline, CDR1 MDHEN and CDR2 SYDVKM. The CDR3 totals 15 residues. The V gene lost 6 bases and the J gene lost 9 bases, with 23 bases spanning the gap. Out of approximately 10 ml of fresh peripheral blood came the PBMCs. V is TRBV28 and J is TRBJ2-5; D is uncertain. The sequencing input was blood. This clonotype originated in a woman aged 40-49 years with Graves' ophthalmopathy. The CDR3 is CASSLKPALRLAQYF. CDR3 coding DNA: TGTGCCAGCAGCCTCAAGCCGGCTCTCAGGTTGGCCCAGTACTTC. The full variable domain, rest sourced from reference TRBV28 and TRBJ2-5, is DVKVTQSSRYLVKRTGEKVFLECVQDMDHENMFWYRQDPGLGLRLIYFSYDVKMKEKGDIPEGYSVSREKKERFSLILESASTNQTSMYLCASSLKPALRLAQYFGPGTRLLVL.